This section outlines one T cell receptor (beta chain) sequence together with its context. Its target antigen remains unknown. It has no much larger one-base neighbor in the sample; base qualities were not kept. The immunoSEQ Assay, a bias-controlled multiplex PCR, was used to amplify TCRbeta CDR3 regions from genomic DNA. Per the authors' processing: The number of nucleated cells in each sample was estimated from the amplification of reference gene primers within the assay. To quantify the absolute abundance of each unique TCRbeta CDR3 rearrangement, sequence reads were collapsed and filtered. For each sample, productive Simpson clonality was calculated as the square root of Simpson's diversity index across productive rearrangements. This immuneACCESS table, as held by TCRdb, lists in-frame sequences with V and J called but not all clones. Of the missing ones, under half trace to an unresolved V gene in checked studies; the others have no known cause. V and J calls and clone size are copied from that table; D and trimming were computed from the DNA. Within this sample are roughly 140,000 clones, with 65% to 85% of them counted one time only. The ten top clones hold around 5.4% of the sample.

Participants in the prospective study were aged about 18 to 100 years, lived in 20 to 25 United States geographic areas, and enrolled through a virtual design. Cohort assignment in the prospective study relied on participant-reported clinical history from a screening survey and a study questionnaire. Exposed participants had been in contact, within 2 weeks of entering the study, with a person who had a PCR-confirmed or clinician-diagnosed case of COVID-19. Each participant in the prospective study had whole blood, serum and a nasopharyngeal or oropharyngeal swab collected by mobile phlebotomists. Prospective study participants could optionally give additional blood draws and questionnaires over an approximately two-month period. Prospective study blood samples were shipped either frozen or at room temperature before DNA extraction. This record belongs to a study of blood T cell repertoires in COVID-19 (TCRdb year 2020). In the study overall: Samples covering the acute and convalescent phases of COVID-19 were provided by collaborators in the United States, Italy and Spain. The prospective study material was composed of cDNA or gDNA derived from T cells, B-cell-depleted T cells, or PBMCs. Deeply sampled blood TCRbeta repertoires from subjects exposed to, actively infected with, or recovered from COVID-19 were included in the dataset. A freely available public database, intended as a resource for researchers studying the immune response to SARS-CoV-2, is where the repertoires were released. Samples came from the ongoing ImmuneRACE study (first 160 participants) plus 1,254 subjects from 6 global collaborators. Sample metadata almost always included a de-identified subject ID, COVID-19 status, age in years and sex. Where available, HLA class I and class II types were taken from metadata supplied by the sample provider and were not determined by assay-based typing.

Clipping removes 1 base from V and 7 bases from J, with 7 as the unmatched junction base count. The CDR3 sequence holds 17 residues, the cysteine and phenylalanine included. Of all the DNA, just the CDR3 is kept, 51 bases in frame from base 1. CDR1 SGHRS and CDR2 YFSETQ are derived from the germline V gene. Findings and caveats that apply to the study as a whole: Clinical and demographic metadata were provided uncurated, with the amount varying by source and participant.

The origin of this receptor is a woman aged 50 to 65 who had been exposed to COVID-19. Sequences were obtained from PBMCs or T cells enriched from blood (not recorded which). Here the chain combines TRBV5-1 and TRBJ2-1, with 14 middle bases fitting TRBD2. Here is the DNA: TGCGCCAGCAGCTTGATGACTAGCGGGAGGGCCTGGAATGAGCAGTTCTTC. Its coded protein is CASSLMTSGRAWNEQFF.